The table lists the clone carrying this TCR beta chain with many counts. TCRdb reanalysed the 5' RACE reads using MiXCR and keeps one entry per CDR3 protein. The table lists approximately 120,000 distinct CDR3 sequences, 7.4% of them singletons. The data were obtained in a study of T cells after yellow fever vaccination. The sequence came from a man between 18 and 29 years old who received the YFV17D yellow fever vaccine. Specimen: CD4+ T cells sorted from PBMCs, collected 9 to 10 days after the first yellow fever vaccination.

CDR3 sequence reads: CASSGAGETDTQYF. The DNA for the CDR3 is TGCGCCAGCAGTGGGGCAGGGGAAACAGATACGCAGTATTTT. The J gene is TRBJ2-3, the V gene TRBV10-2; weak D call: TRBD1 (6 bases). Germline V gene lookup returns CDR1 WSHSY and CDR2 SAAADI. The CDR3 is 14 residues long. Trimming took off 4 bases at V and 3 bases at J, with 11 bases between the two ends.